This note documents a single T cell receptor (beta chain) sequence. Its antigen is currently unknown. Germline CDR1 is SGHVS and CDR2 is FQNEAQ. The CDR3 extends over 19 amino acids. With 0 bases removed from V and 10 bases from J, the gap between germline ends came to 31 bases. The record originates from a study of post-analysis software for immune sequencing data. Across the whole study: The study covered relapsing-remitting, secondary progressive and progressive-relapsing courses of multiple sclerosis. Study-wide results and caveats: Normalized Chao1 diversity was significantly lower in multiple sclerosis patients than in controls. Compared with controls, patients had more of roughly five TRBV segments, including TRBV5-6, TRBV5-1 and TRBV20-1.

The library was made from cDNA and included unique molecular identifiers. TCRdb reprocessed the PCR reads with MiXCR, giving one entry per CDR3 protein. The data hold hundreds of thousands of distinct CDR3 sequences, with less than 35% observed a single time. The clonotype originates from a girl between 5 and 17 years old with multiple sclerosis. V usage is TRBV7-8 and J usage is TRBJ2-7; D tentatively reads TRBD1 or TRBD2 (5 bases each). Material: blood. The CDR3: CASSLALSPGTAGGETQYF. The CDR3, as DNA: TGTGCCAGCAGCTTAGCGTTGTCTCCAGGGACCGCTGGGGGAGAGACTCAGTACTTC.